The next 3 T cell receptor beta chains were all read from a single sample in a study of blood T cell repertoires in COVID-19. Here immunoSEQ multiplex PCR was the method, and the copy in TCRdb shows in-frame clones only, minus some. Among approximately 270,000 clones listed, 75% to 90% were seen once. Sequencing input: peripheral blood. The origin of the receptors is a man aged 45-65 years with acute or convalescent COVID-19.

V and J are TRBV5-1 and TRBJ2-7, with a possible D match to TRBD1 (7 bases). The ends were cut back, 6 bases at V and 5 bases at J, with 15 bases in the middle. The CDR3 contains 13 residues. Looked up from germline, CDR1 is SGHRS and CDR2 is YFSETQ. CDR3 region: CASTDGGGHEQYF. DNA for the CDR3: TGCGCCAGCACCGATGGAGGGGGCCACGAGCAGTACTTC.

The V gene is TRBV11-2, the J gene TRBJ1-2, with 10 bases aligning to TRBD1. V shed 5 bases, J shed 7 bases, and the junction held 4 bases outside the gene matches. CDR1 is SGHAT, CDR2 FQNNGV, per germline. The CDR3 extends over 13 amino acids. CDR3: CASSPRDRGGYTF. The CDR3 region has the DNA TGTGCCAGCAGCCCTCGGGACAGGGGTGGCTACACCTTC.

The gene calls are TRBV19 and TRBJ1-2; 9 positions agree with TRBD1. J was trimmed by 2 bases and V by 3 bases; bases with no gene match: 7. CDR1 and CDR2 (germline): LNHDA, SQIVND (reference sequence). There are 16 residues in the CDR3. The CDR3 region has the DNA TGTGCCAGTAGTATGGATACAGGGGGCAGGAACTATGGCTACACCTTC. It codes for CASSMDTGGRNYGYTF.